This T cell receptor beta chain came from a study of blood T cell repertoires in COVID-19 (dated by TCRdb to 2018 to 2020). Notes on the research overall: Collaborator samples came from the United States, Italy and Spain and covered acute and convalescent phases of COVID-19. The dataset comprised deeply sampled blood TCRbeta repertoires from subjects exposed to, actively infected with, or recovered from COVID-19. The repertoires were released in a freely available public database intended as a resource for research on the immune response to SARS-CoV-2. The samples were drawn from the first 160 participants of the ongoing ImmuneRACE study and from 950 to 1,500 subjects provided by 6 global collaborators. Where HLA class I and class II types were available, the types were taken from metadata supplied by the sample provider, not from assay-based typing. Nearly every sample came with metadata listing a de-identified subject ID, COVID-19 status, age in years and sex. The material from the prospective study consisted of cDNA or gDNA derived from T cells, B-cell-depleted T cells, or PBMCs. Findings and caveats that apply to the study as a whole: The amount of clinical and demographic metadata varied by source and participant and was provided uncurated.

On this clone itself: There is no known antigen for this receptor. Nothing much larger sits one base from this clone, and base qualities are not available.

The CDR3 runs 18 amino acids, cysteine and phenylalanine included. Of the read, only the CDR3 DNA is kept; its 54 bases are in frame from base 1. Germline trimming amounts to 1 base on V and 3 bases on J, with 12 as the count of junction bases outside the gene matches. Via the germline V gene, CDR1 is LGHNA and CDR2 YNFKEQ. The immunoSEQ Assay, a bias-controlled multiplex PCR, was used to amplify TCRbeta CDR3 regions from genomic DNA. Regarding the original processing steps: The number of nucleated cells in each sample was estimated from the amplification of reference gene primers within the assay. To quantify the absolute abundance of each unique TCRbeta CDR3 rearrangement, sequence reads were collapsed and filtered. For each sample, productive Simpson clonality was calculated as the square root of Simpson's diversity index over productive rearrangements. TCRdb retrieved this table from immuneACCESS and kept in-frame rearrangements only. Not all clones are present; in checked studies, unresolved V genes account for under half, and no reason is known for the remainder. V and J calls and clone size follow that table, whereas D and trimming were derived from the DNA. Counted in this sample were 250,000 to 350,000 clones; over 75% of them appeared once. The top ten clonotypes cover roughly an eighth of the sample.

Collaborating institutions collected whole blood in K2EDTA tubes following their own protocols. For TCRbeta analysis, collaborator samples were shipped as frozen whole blood, as isolated PBMCs, or as DNA extracted from either sample type. The clonotype originates from a woman in her fifties or sixties with acute or convalescent COVID-19. The rearranged chain carries TRBV4-2 and TRBJ1-1, with TRBD1 identical over 9 junction bases. Sequenced: peripheral blood. The DNA reads as follows: TGTGCCAGCAGCCAAGGGGCGGGACAGGGTAGGTTTCACACTGAAGCTTTCTTT. It is translated as CASSQGAGQGRFHTEAFF.